This is a list of T cell receptor beta chains from one sample in a study of blood T cell repertoires in COVID-19. Only in-frame clones appear in the TCRdb table, and some are missing; sequencing was by immunoSEQ multiplex PCR. The sample has under 55,000 clones, roughly nine tenths seen once. Sequencing was carried out using peripheral blood. The receptors originated from a man in his forties with active COVID-19. The CDR3 runs from the conserved cysteine through the conserved F or W. D genes are given only for firm matches. The size field is filled for only some rows; it gives once, few, many or a size class.

TRBV10-2,-,TRBJ1-5,-,CASSADSNQPQHF,TGCGCCAGCAGTGCAGATAGCAATCAGCCCCAGCATTTT
TRBV5-1,-,TRBJ2-1,-,CASSPSVNEQFF,TGCGCCAGCAGCCCTAGCGTCAATGAGCAGTTCTTC
TRBV7-9,few,TRBJ1-2,TRBD1,CASSPGQDRVYGYTF,TGTGCCAGCAGCCCAGGACAGGATCGGGTCTATGGCTACACCTTC
TRBV28,-,TRBJ1-2,TRBD1,CASSSGTGDGYTF,TGTGCCAGCAGTTCCGGGACAGGGGACGGCTACACCTTC
TRBV11-3,-,TRBJ1-4,TRBD1,CASSSHLGQTNEKLFF,TGTGCCAGCAGCTCGCACTTGGGACAGACTAATGAAAAACTGTTTTTT
TRBV11-2,-,TRBJ1-6,TRBD1,CASSLAGQGSSYNSPLHF,TGTGCCAGCAGCCTTGCCGGACAGGGAAGCTCCTATAATTCACCCCTCCACTTT
TRBV7-2,-,TRBJ2-1,-,CASSDGQGGYNEQFF,TGTGCCAGCAGCGATGGACAAGGAGGGTACAATGAGCAGTTCTTC
TRBV6-5,-,TRBJ1-1,-,CASSFTGNTEAFF,TGTGCCAGCAGTTTCACAGGGAACACTGAAGCTTTCTTT
TRBV11-1,-,TRBJ2-3,-,CASSLEAGAGTQYF,TGTGCCAGCAGCTTGGAAGCGGGCGCAGGAACGCAGTATTTT
TRBV4-1,few,TRBJ1-6,TRBD1,CASSHRTGLNSPLHF,TGCGCCAGCAGCCATAGGACAGGGCTTAATTCACCCCTCCACTTT
TRBV29-1,-,TRBJ2-1,-,CSVGGGEQFF,TGCAGCGTTGGTGGAGGTGAGCAGTTCTTC
TRBV28,once,TRBJ1-2,-,CASSSQRLYGYTF,TGTGCCAGCAGTTCGCAAAGACTCTATGGCTACACCTTC
TRBV5-1,medium-sized,TRBJ2-7,-,CASSFLTGSRILGPLRVHEQYF,TGCGCCAGCAGCTTCCTTACAGGGAGCCGAATTCTGGGGCCTCTTAGGGTCCACGAGCAGTACTTC
TRBV30,once,TRBJ2-5,-,CAGGLVAGVETQYF,TGTGCCGGGGGGCTGGTTGCGGGAGTAGAGACCCAGTACTTC
TRBV9,-,TRBJ2-3,-,CASSVWGGPDTQYF,TGTGCCAGCAGCGTCTGGGGGGGCCCAGATACGCAGTATTTT
TRBV6-5,-,TRBJ2-7,TRBD1,CASSSETTGVYEQYF,TGTGCCAGCAGTTCCGAAACGACAGGGGTCTACGAGCAGTACTTC
TRBV28,-,TRBJ2-1,TRBD1,CASSSTGGGFLSYNEQFF,TGTGCCAGCAGTTCGACAGGGGGCGGGTTCCTGTCCTACAATGAGCAGTTCTTC
TRBV5-4,-,TRBJ2-7,TRBD1,CASSPDRGREQYF,TGTGCCAGCAGCCCCGACAGGGGGCGGGAGCAGTACTTC
TRBV5-1,-,TRBJ2-1,-,CASSAKSSYNEQFF,TGCGCCAGCAGCGCTAAAAGCTCCTACAATGAGCAGTTCTTC
TRBV30,-,TRBJ2-1,-,CAWSVLYEQFF,TGTGCCTGGAGTGTACTGTATGAGCAGTTCTTC
TRBV6-5,-,TRBJ1-5,-,CASSSSPQGRNQPQHF,TGTGCCAGCAGTTCCTCTCCACAGGGACGCAATCAGCCCCAGCATTTT
TRBV29-1,few,TRBJ1-1,-,CSVSPGQWKDTEAFF,TGCAGCGTTTCACCGGGACAATGGAAGGACACTGAAGCTTTCTTT
TRBV7-9,-,TRBJ2-1,-,CASSPGRSSYNEQFF,TGTGCCAGCAGCCCGGGGAGGAGCTCCTACAATGAGCAGTTCTTC
TRBV9,-,TRBJ2-2,-,CASSVTGDGTGELFF,TGTGCCAGCAGCGTAACGGGAGACGGAACCGGGGAGCTGTTTTTT
TRBV28,once,TRBJ1-5,-,CASSFFETASNQPQHF,TGTGCCAGCAGTTTCTTCGAGACAGCCAGCAATCAGCCCCAGCATTTT
TRBV6-5,-,TRBJ1-5,-,CASRASRNQPQHF,TGTGCCAGCAGAGCTTCCCGGAATCAGCCCCAGCATTTT
TRBV19,-,TRBJ2-7,-,CASSVRGILYEQYF,TGTGCCAGTAGTGTTCGGGGGATCCTGTACGAGCAGTACTTC
TRBV6-6,-,TRBJ1-1,TRBD1,CASILGQGARAFF,TGTGCCAGCATACTTGGGCAGGGGGCGCGGGCTTTCTTT
TRBV27,once,TRBJ2-3,-,CASSLDGSISDTQYF,TGTGCCAGCAGTTTGGACGGGAGCATTTCAGATACGCAGTATTTT
TRBV5-1,-,TRBJ2-1,-,CASSVGQLGSYNEQFF,TGCGCCAGCAGCGTCGGACAGCTCGGCTCCTACAATGAGCAGTTCTTC
TRBV3-1/TRBV3-2,-,TRBJ1-5,-,CASSQAGIGQPQHF,TGTGCCAGCAGCCAAGCAGGGATTGGTCAGCCCCAGCATTTT
TRBV6-1,-,TRBJ1-5,TRBD1,CASSGDRGPENQPQHF,TGTGCCAGCAGTGGAGACAGGGGGCCAGAGAATCAGCCCCAGCATTTT